The rows below give T cell receptor beta chains drawn from one sample of a study of T cell responses to AZD1222 COVID-19 vaccine. TCRdb's copy holds only in-frame clones and misses some; the assay was immunoSEQ multiplex PCR. The sample carries fewer than 150,000 clones, 70% to 85% recorded once. The sequencing here drew on peripheral blood, taken on day 0 of AZD1222 vaccination. These receptors all stem from an adult in good health. Each CDR3 is given with its conserved first and last residue. A D gene is named only where the DNA matches it firmly. Size tells how often a clone was seen (once, few, many) or the class of an expanded clone, and some rows leave it out.

TRBJ1-2,.,.,TRBV27,TGTGCCAGCAGTTTACGTGGCAGAACCACTACTACTAACTATGGCTACACCTTC,CASSLRGRTTTTNYGYTF
TRBJ2-5,.,.,TRBV6-1,TGTGCCAGCAGTGAAGCTGACAGTCGAGAGACCCAGTACTTC,CASSEADSRETQYF
TRBJ2-7,.,.,TRBV11-2,TGTGCCAGCAGCCACCGGGTGTCCTCCTACGAGCAGTACTTC,CASSHRVSSYEQYF
TRBJ2-7,.,.,TRBV7-9,TGTGCCAGCAGCACCGGAGGGTCTGGGTACGAGCAGTACTTC,CASSTGGSGYEQYF
TRBJ1-1,TRBD1,.,TRBV2,TGTGCCAGAAGACAGGGGGCTGGAATGAACACTGAAGCTTTCTTT,CARRQGAGMNTEAFF
TRBJ2-3,.,.,TRBV2,TGTGCCAGCAGTGAAGCGCGGAGTCGAACAGATACGCAGTATTTT,CASSEARSRTDTQYF
TRBJ1-1,.,.,TRBV2,TGTGCCAGCAGTGAATCGGTCCCTTTGAACACTGAAGCTTTCTTT,CASSESVPLNTEAFF
TRBJ2-5,.,.,TRBV5-4,TGTGCCAGCAGCTTGGCAGCGGGTCAGCAAGAGACCCAGTACTTC,CASSLAAGQQETQYF
TRBJ2-7,.,.,TRBV6-2/TRBV6-3,TGTGCCAGCAGTCGCCGAAGGGATGACGAGCAGTACTTC,CASSRRRDDEQYF
TRBJ2-1,.,.,TRBV11-3,TGTGCCAGCAGCTTAGACCCCCTCTTAGAGGAGCAGTTCTTC,CASSLDPLLEEQFF
TRBJ2-4,.,once,TRBV5-4,TGTGCCAGCAGCTTAGACAGAGCCAAAAACATTCAGTACTTC,CASSLDRAKNIQYF
TRBJ1-5,.,.,TRBV15,TGTGCCACCAGCAGAGGGGACGTTCCTCGAACGGGGCAGCCCCAGCATTTT,CATSRGDVPRTGQPQHF
TRBJ1-5,.,few,TRBV6-2/TRBV6-3,TGTGCCAGCAGTTACGGCTCTCAACAGCCCCAGCATTTT,CASSYGSQQPQHF
TRBJ1-1,.,.,TRBV7-3,TGTGCCAGCAGAGCGGCCTCAGACGCACCGAACACTGAAGCTTTCTTT,CASRAASDAPNTEAFF
TRBJ2-1,.,few,TRBV6-5,TGTGCCAGCAGTTACCTTCGTGGCTCCTACAATGAGCAGTTCTTC,CASSYLRGSYNEQFF
TRBJ1-4,.,.,TRBV7-2,TGTGCCACTAGGGGGGGATTCGCAACTAATGAAAAACTGTTTTTT,CATRGGFATNEKLFF
TRBJ2-3,.,.,TRBV4-2,TGTGCCAGCAGCCAACCCCTGGATACGCAGTATTTT,CASSQPLDTQYF
TRBJ2-7,.,.,TRBV10-3,TGTGCCATCAGTGAGGGGATTGCCATCTACGAGCAGTACTTC,CAISEGIAIYEQYF
TRBJ2-7,.,.,TRBV15,TGTGCCACCGGGGGCAGCGGACTCCCGTACGAGCAGTACTTC,CATGGSGLPYEQYF
TRBJ2-7,.,.,TRBV28,TGTGCCAGCAGTTGGGGGACAGCGGGCGAGCAGTACTTC,CASSWGTAGEQYF
TRBJ1-6,TRBD1,.,TRBV2,TGTGCCAGCAGTGTGGTGACAGGGGATAGTTCACCCCTCCACTTT,CASSVVTGDSSPLHF
TRBJ1-3,.,.,TRBV21-1,TGTGCCAGCAGCAAAAAACAGGGGTGGGAAAACACCATATATTTT,CASSKKQGWENTIYF
TRBJ1-1,.,.,TRBV7-6,TGTGCCAGCAGCCCCCAGTGGGGCGGAGGGAACACTGAAGCTTTCTTT,CASSPQWGGGNTEAFF
TRBJ1-2,.,few,TRBV28,TGTGCCAGCAGCCCCCACGGAAACTATGGCTACACCTTC,CASSPHGNYGYTF
TRBJ1-3,.,.,TRBV15,TGTGCCACCAGCAGAGTAGGGTTCGATGGGGACACCATATATTTT,CATSRVGFDGDTIYF
TRBJ2-7,TRBD1,.,TRBV7-2,TGTGCCAGCAGCATCCATCGACAGGGGCTAGAGCAGTACTTC,CASSIHRQGLEQYF
TRBJ2-1,.,.,TRBV5-1,TGCGCCAGCAGCTCCGAGGGGGGTGTCGATGAGCAGTTCTTC,CASSSEGGVDEQFF
TRBJ1-5,.,.,TRBV12-3/TRBV12-4,TGTGCCAGCAGCCATAGCAATCAGCCCCAGCATTTT,CASSHSNQPQHF
TRBJ2-7,.,.,TRBV6-2/TRBV6-3,TGTGCCAGCAGTTACTCGGGGGGCCGGTACGAGCAGTACTTC,CASSYSGGRYEQYF
TRBJ2-5,.,few,TRBV5-4,TGTGCCAGCGCTACAGGGCGGTTGGAGACCCAGTACTTC,CASATGRLETQYF
TRBJ1-2,TRBD1,.,TRBV6-5,TGTGCCAGTAGGGACAGGGCCAGCTACACCTTC,CASRDRASYTF
TRBJ2-5,TRBD2,.,TRBV4-1,TGCGCCAGCAGCCTCCTGGGACTAGCGGTCGAGACCCAGTACTTC,CASSLLGLAVETQYF
TRBJ1-2,.,.,TRBV12-3/TRBV12-4,TGTGCCAGCAGTCCCCTAAGTAACTATGGCTACACCTTC,CASSPLSNYGYTF
TRBJ1-1,TRBD1,.,TRBV7-9,TGTGCCAGCAGCTTAGGAGGGGGCAGTATGACTGAAGCTTTCTTT,CASSLGGGSMTEAFF
TRBJ2-7,TRBD1,.,TRBV27,TGTGCCAGCAGGTGGCAGGGGGCTATGTACGAGCAGTACTTC,CASRWQGAMYEQYF
TRBJ2-2,TRBD2,once,TRBV9,TGTGCCAGCAGCCGAATTCCGGGACTAGCGGGCGGGCGGCTGAACACCGGGGAGCTGTTTTTT,CASSRIPGLAGGRLNTGELFF
TRBJ1-2,.,.,TRBV28,TGTGCCAGCAGCCCTGGGAGTGAGGGGTATGGCTACACCTTC,CASSPGSEGYGYTF
TRBJ2-7,TRBD2,.,TRBV29-1,TGCAGCGTTGCGGGACTAGCGGGGGATGCTGTCGAGCAGTACTTC,CSVAGLAGDAVEQYF
TRBJ2-1,.,.,TRBV5-1,TGCGCCAGCAGCCGGGACGGGGCCCGATCTAATGAGCAGTTCTTC,CASSRDGARSNEQFF
TRBJ1-2,.,.,TRBV28,TGTGCCAGCAGTTCCCTCACTTACTCCCGGCGGGGCTATGGCTACACCTTC,CASSSLTYSRRGYGYTF
TRBJ1-1,.,.,TRBV20-1,TGCAGTGCTAGAGTGGACTGGCAATTT,CSARVDWQF
TRBJ2-2,.,.,TRBV3-1/TRBV3-2,TGTGCCAGCAGCTCAAATCTCGGGGTCGCCGGGGAGCTGTTTTTT,CASSSNLGVAGELFF
TRBJ1-1,.,.,TRBV19,TGTGCCAGTACCATAGACGGGACTAACACTGAAGCTTTCTTT,CASTIDGTNTEAFF
TRBJ2-5,.,.,TRBV7-2,TGTGCCAGCAGCTTTAATAGGGGGGCTGGGGTCGGGGAGACCCAGTACTTC,CASSFNRGAGVGETQYF
TRBJ1-1,TRBD1,.,TRBV7-2,TGTGCCAGCAGCACAAGGACAGGGGAGGGCACTGAAGCTTTCTTT,CASSTRTGEGTEAFF